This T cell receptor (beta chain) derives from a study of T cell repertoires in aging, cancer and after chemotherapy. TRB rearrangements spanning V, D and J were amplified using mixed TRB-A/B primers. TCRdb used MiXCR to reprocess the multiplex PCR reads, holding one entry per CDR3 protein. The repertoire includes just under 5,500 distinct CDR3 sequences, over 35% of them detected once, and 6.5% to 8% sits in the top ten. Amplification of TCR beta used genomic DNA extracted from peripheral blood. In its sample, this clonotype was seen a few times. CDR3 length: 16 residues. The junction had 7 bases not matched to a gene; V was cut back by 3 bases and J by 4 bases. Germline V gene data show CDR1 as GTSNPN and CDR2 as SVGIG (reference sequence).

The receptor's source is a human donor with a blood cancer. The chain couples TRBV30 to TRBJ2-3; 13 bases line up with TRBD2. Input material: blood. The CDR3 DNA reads TGTGCCTGGAGACCACTGGGACTAGCGGGGTCAGATACGCAGTATTTT. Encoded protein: CAWRPLGLAGSDTQYF. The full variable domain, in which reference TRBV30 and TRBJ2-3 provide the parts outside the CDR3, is SQTIHQWPATLVQPVGSPLSLECTVEGTSNPNLYWYRQAAGRGLQLLFYSVGIGQISSEVPQNLSASRPQDRQFILSSKKLLLSDSGFYLCAWRPLGLAGSDTQYFGPGTRLTVL.